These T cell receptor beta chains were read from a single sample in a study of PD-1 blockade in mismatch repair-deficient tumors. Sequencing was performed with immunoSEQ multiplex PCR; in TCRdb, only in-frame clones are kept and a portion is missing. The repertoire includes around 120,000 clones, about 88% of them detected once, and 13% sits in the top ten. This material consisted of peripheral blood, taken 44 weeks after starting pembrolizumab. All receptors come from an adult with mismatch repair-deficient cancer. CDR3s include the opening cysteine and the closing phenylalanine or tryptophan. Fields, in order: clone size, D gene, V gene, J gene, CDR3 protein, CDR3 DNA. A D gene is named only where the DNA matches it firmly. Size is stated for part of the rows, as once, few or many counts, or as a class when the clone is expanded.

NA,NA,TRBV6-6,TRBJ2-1,CASSGGGTLEQFF,TGTGCCAGCAGTGGGGGCGGGACTTTGGAGCAGTTCTTC
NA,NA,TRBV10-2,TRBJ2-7,CASSVKDRATREHYEQYF,TGCGCCAGCAGTGTTAAGGACAGAGCGACCCGGGAACACTACGAGCAGTACTTC
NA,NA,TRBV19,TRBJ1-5,CASSIDGGASYQPQHF,TGTGCCAGTAGTATAGATGGGGGGGCTTCTTATCAGCCCCAGCATTTT
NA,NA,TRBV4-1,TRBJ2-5,CASSPTGRETQYF,TGCGCCAGCAGCCCAACAGGGAGAGAGACCCAGTACTTC
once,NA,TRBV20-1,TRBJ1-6,CSAALGILHF,TGCAGTGCTGCTTTAGGCATCCTCCACTTT
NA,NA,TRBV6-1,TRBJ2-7,CAISPDPREQYF,TGTGCCATCAGCCCCGACCCCCGCGAGCAGTACTTC
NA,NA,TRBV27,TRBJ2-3,CASSLFERPGAPSTDTQYF,TGTGCCAGCAGTTTATTTGAGCGCCCAGGAGCGCCTAGCACAGATACGCAGTATTTT
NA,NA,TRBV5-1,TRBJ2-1,CASSLGRNPSINEQFF,TGCGCCAGCAGCTTGGGCCGGAATCCGTCGATTAATGAGCAGTTCTTC
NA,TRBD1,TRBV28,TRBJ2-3,CASNGPLDRATSTDTQYF,TGTGCCAGCAACGGCCCCTTGGACAGGGCGACTAGCACAGATACGCAGTATTTT
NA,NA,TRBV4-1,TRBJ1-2,CASSQDSVGGYTF,TGCGCCAGCAGCCAAGATTCAGTAGGTGGCTACACCTTC
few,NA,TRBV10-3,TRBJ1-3,CAILTTGNTIYF,TGTGCCATCCTGACTACTGGAAACACCATATATTTT
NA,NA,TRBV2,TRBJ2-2,CASSSDNEAGELFF,TGTGCCAGCAGTTCGGATAACGAGGCCGGGGAGCTGTTTTTT
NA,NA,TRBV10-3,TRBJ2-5,CALHRGRAQYF,TGTGCCTTACACCGGGGCCGGGCCCAGTACTTC
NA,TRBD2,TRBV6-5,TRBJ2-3,CASSAGTSGADTQYF,TGTGCCAGCAGCGCCGGGACTAGCGGGGCAGATACGCAGTATTTT
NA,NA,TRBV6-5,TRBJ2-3,CASSYHRGAHTDTQYF,TGTGCCAGCAGTTACCACCGGGGGGCCCACACAGATACGCAGTATTTT
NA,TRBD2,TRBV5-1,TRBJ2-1,CASSFMGSSGNYNEQFF,TGCGCCAGCAGCTTCATGGGCTCTAGCGGGAACTACAATGAGCAGTTCTTC